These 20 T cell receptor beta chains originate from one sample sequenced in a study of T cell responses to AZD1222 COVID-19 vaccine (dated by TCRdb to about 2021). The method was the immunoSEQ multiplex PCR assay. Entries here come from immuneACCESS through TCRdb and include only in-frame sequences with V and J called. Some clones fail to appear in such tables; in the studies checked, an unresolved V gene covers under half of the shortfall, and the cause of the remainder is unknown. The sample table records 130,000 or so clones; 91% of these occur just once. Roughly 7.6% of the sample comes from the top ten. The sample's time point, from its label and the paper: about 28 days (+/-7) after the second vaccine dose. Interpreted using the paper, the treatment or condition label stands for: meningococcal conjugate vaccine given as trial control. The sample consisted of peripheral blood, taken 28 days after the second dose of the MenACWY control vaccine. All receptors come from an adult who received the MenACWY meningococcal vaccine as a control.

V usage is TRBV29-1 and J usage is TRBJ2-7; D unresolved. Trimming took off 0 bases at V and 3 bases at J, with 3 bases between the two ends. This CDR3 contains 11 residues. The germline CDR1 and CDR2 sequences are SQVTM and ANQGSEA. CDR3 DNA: TGCAGCGTTGAAGAGTACTACGAGCAGTACTTC. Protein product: CSVEEYYEQYF.

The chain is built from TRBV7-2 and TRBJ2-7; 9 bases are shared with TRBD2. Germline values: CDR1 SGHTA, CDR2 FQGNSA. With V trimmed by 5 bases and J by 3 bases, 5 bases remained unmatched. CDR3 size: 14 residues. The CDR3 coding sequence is TGTGCCAGCAGCCTAGGCGGGGGGGGCTACGAGCAGTACTTC. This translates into CASSLGGGGYEQYF. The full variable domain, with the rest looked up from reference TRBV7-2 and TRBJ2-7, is GAGVSQSPSNKVTEKGKDVELRCDPISGHTALYWYRQSLGQGLEFLIYFQGNSAPDKSGLPSDRFSAERTGGSVSTLTIQRTQQEDSAVYLCASSLGGGGYEQYFGPGTRLTVT.

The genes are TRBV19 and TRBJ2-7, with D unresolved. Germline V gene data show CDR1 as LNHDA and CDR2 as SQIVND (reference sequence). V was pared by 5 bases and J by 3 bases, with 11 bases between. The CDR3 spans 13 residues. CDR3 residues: CASSPGWNYEQYF. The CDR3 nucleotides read TGTGCCAGTAGTCCGGGTTGGAACTACGAGCAGTACTTC.

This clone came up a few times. CDR3 in amino acids: CASRSQIGSNQPQHF. Written as DNA, the CDR3 is TGTGCCAGCAGATCGCAAATTGGGAGCAATCAGCCCCAGCATTTT. The chain uses TRBV6-5 and TRBJ1-5; D unresolved. Germline V CDR1 and CDR2: MNHEY, SVGAGI. V was trimmed by 6 bases and J by 1 base, leaving 13 bases between them. The CDR3 spans 15 residues.

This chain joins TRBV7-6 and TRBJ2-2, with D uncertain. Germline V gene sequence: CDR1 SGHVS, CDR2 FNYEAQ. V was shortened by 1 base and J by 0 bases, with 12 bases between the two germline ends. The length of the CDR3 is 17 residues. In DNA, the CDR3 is TGTGCCAGCAGCTTAGAAGTCCCGGCGGCGAACACCGGGGAGCTGTTTTTT. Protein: CASSLEVPAANTGELFF.

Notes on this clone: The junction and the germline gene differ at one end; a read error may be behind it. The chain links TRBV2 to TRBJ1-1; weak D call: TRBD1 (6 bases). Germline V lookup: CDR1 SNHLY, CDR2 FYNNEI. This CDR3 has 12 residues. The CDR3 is CASSEGGTEAFF. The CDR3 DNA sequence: TGTGCCAGCAGCGAAGGGGGCACTGAAGCTTTCTTT.

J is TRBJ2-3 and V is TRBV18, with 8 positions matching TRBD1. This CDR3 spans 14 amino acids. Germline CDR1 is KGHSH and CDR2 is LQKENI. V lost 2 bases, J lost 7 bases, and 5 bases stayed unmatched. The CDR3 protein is CASSPGTGLYTQYF. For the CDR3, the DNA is TGTGCCAGCTCACCAGGGACAGGACTATATACGCAGTATTTT.

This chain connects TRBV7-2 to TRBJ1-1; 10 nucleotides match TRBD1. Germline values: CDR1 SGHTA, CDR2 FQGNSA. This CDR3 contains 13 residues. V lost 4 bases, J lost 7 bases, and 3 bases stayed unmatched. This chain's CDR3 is CASSSRDRGEAFF. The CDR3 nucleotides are TGTGCCAGCAGCTCGCGGGACAGGGGTGAAGCTTTCTTT.

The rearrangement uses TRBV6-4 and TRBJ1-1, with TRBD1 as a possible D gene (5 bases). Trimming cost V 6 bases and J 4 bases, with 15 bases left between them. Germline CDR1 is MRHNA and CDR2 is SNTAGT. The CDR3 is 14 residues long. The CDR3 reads CASSPGRDGTEAFF. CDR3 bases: TGTGCCAGCAGCCCAGGGAGGGACGGCACTGAAGCTTTCTTT.

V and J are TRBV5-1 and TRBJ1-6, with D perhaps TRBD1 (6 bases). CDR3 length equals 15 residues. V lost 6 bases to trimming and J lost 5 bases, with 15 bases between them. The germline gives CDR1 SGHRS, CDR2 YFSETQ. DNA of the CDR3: TGCGCCAGCAAACAGGGAAGTAAGGATAATTCACCCCTCCACTTT. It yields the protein CASKQGSKDNSPLHF.

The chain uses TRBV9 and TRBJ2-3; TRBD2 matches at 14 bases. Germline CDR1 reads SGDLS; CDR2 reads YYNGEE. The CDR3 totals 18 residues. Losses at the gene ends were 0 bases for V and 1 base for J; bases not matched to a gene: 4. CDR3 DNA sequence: TGTGCCAGCAGCGTAGGGGGACTAGCGGGGGCCCGCACAGATACGCAGTATTTT. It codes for CASSVGGLAGARTDTQYF.

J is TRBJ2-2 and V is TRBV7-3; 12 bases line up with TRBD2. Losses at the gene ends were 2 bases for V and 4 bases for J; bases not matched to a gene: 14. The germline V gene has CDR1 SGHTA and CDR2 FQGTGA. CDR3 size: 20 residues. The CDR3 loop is CASSLGTRFSSGRGTGELFF. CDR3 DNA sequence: TGTGCCAGCAGCTTAGGCACTCGGTTTTCTAGCGGGAGGGGCACCGGGGAGCTGTTTTTT.

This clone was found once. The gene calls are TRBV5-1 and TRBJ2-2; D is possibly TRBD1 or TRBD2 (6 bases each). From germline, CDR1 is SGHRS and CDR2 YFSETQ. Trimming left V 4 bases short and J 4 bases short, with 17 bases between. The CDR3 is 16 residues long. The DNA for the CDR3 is TGCGCCAGCAGCCCCGAGAGGGGGGTTGGCACCGGGGAGCTGTTTTTT. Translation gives CASSPERGVGTGELFF.

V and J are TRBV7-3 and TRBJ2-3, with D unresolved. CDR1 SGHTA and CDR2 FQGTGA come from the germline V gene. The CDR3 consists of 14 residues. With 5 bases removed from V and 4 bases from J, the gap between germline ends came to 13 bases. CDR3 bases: TGTGCCAGCAGCCCTAGGGCCTGGTCAGATACGCAGTATTTT. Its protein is CASSPRAWSDTQYF.

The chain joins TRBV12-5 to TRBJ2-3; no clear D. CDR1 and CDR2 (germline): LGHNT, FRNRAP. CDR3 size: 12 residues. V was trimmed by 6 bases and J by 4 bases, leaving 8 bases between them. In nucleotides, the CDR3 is TGTGCTAGTGGAGGAATTCCAGATACGCAGTATTTT. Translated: CASGGIPDTQYF.

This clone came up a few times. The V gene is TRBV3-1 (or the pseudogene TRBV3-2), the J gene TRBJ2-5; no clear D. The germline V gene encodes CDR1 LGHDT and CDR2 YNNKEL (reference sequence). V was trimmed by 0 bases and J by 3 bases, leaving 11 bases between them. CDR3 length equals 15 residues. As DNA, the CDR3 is TGTGCCAGCAGCCAAGATGGTAAAAGCGAAGAGACCCAGTACTTC. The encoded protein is CASSQDGKSEETQYF.

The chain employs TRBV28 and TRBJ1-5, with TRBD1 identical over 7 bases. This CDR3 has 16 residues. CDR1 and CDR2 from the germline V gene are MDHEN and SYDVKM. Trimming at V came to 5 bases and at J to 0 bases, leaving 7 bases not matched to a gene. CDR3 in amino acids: CASSPTGAPSNQPQHF. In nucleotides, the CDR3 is TGTGCCAGCAGTCCCACAGGGGCCCCTAGCAATCAGCCCCAGCATTTT.

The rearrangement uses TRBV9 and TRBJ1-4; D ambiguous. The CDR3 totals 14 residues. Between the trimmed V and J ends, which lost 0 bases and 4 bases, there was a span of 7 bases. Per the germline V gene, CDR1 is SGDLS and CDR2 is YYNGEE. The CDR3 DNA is TGTGCCAGCAGCGTAGGACGGATTAATGAAAAACTGTTTTTT. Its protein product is CASSVGRINEKLFF.

CDR3 sequence: CASSAVLMNTEAFF. The CDR3 coding sequence is TGTGCCAGCAGCGCAGTACTCATGAACACTGAAGCTTTCTTT. The rearrangement uses TRBV7-2 and TRBJ1-1, with D unresolved. Germline CDR1 reads SGHTA; CDR2 reads FQGNSA. This CDR3 contains 14 residues. V gave up 5 bases and J gave up 0 bases, with 10 bases separating them.

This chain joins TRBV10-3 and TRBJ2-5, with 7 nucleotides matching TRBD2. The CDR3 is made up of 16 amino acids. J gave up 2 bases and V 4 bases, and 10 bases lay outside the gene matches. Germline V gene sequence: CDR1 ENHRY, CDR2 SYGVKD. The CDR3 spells CAISAGSGNVQETQYF. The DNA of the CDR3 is TGTGCCATCAGTGCGGGGAGCGGGAACGTTCAAGAGACCCAGTACTTC.